These T cell receptor beta chains were read from a single sample in a study. Each CDR3 protein is one row after TCRdb ran MiXCR on the RT-PCR reads. The sample yields about 680,000 distinct CDR3 sequences, 14% seen once. Source material: memory CD4+ T cells from blood. The receptors were gathered from a female donor in good health, serving as a healthy control. The CDR3 runs from the conserved cysteine through the conserved F or W. A D gene is named only where the DNA matches it firmly. The size entry is marked missing in some rows and otherwise reads once, few, many or a size class.

CDR3 | DNA | V | size | D | J
CASSLGILGHEQFF | TGTGCCAGCAGTTTAGGGATCCTAGGTCATGAGCAGTTCTTC | TRBV27 | - | - | TRBJ2-1
CASSRSGTGISNYGYTF | TGTGCCAGCAGCCGATCCGGGACAGGGATTTCTAACTATGGCTACACCTTC | TRBV7-9 | - | TRBD1 | TRBJ1-2
CASSPMPGEETQYF | TGTGCCAGCAGTCCAATGCCGGGGGAGGAGACCCAGTACTTC | TRBV12-3/TRBV12-4 | few | - | TRBJ2-5
CASTNGDRGRNEQFF | TGTGCCAGCACCAACGGGGACAGGGGGCGGAATGAGCAGTTCTTC | TRBV6-5 | many | TRBD1 | TRBJ2-1
CASRLIRDSPIKYGYTF | TGTGCCAGCAGACTTATAAGGGACTCCCCGATAAAATATGGCTACACCTTC | TRBV28 | - | - | TRBJ1-2
CASSQEWSSGGYNEQFF | TGCGCCAGCAGCCAAGAATGGTCTAGCGGGGGATACAATGAGCAGTTCTTC | TRBV4-3 | many | TRBD2 | TRBJ2-1
CSARDPGRYPGGYTF | TGCAGTGCTAGAGATCCAGGGCGCTACCCCGGGGGCTACACCTTC | TRBV20-1 | many | - | TRBJ1-2
CSVREYEQYF | TGCAGCGTTCGGGAGTACGAGCAGTACTTC | TRBV29-1 | many | - | TRBJ2-7
CASSRRWTSGDGYNEQFF | TGTGCCAGCAGCCGAAGATGGACTAGCGGGGACGGCTACAATGAGCAGTTCTTC | TRBV7-8 | few | TRBD2 | TRBJ2-1
CASSLVQGDGTEAFF | TGTGCCAGCAGTTTAGTTCAGGGTGACGGGACTGAAGCTTTCTTT | TRBV12-3/TRBV12-4 | few | - | TRBJ1-1
CATSDFGTGLETQYF | TGTGCCACCAGTGATTTTGGGACAGGGCTGGAGACCCAGTACTTC | TRBV24-1 | few | TRBD1 | TRBJ2-5
CASSVGRRDTQYF | TGTGCCAGCAGCGTAGGGCGAAGGGATACGCAGTATTTT | TRBV9 | many | - | TRBJ2-3
CAISESPYEQYF | TGTGCCATCAGTGAGTCCCCCTACGAGCAGTACTTC | TRBV10-3 | - | - | TRBJ2-7
CASSSGLAGGVRGGELFF | TGTGCCAGCAGCTCGGGACTAGCGGGAGGCGTCCGGGGCGGGGAGCTGTTTTTT | TRBV7-2 | - | TRBD2 | TRBJ2-2
CASSRELRDMMFF | TGTGCCAGCAGTCGGGAACTCCGGGACATGATGTTTTTT | TRBV6-5 | - | - | TRBJ1-4
CASRFDRERSQPQHF | TGTGCCAGCAGATTCGACAGGGAGAGGAGTCAGCCCCAGCATTTT | TRBV6-6 | many | TRBD1 | TRBJ1-5
CATSDSGLGIKDTQYF | TGTGCCACCAGTGATTCGGGGCTGGGGATCAAAGATACGCAGTATTTT | TRBV24-1 | many | - | TRBJ2-3
CSASGTSGSFRLGQFF | TGCAGTGCTAGCGGGACTAGCGGGAGTTTCAGACTGGGGCAGTTCTTC | TRBV20-1 | many | TRBD2 | TRBJ2-1
CASSVSDSTEAFF | TGTGCCAGCAGCGTGTCAGACAGTACTGAAGCTTTCTTT | TRBV9 | few | - | TRBJ1-1
CASSFTGLASSYNEQFF | TGTGCCAGCAGCTTCACGGGACTAGCCTCCTCCTACAATGAGCAGTTCTTC | TRBV7-3 | few | TRBD2 | TRBJ2-1
CSATTGGAGRNEQFF | TGCAGTGCTACGACCGGGGGGGCTGGGAGGAATGAGCAGTTCTTC | TRBV20-1 | - | TRBD2 | TRBJ2-1
CASRRGQNTEAFF | TGCGCCAGCAGAAGAGGACAGAACACTGAAGCTTTCTTT | TRBV5-1 | - | - | TRBJ1-1
CASGSGGLNTGELFF | TGCGCCAGCGGGTCCGGGGGCCTGAACACCGGGGAGCTGTTTTTT | TRBV5-1 | - | - | TRBJ2-2
CASSLRRGPHWEQYF | TGTGCCAGCAGTTTAAGGAGGGGTCCTCATTGGGAGCAGTACTTC | TRBV12-3/TRBV12-4 | many | - | TRBJ2-7
CASSRSGSVDTQYF | TGTGCCAGCAGCCGAAGCGGGAGTGTTGATACGCAGTATTTT | TRBV6-6 | few | TRBD2 | TRBJ2-3
CASSLATGPGLAGSETQYF | TGTGCCAGCAGCTTAGCAACAGGCCCGGGACTAGCGGGATCCGAGACCCAGTACTTC | TRBV7-6 | many | TRBD2 | TRBJ2-5
CASSKTGTIPSEQYF | TGTGCCAGCAGCAAAACCGGGACGATCCCATCCGAGCAGTACTTC | TRBV11-2 | - | - | TRBJ2-7
CASSLIGGGSGNEQFF | TGCGCCAGCAGCTTGATTGGGGGAGGATCCGGGAATGAGCAGTTCTTC | TRBV5-1 | many | - | TRBJ2-1
CAWRGVSREQFF | TGTGCCTGGAGGGGGGTGAGTCGGGAGCAGTTCTTC | TRBV30 | - | - | TRBJ2-1
CASRRSVGEGRYEQYF | TGCGCCAGCAGAAGGAGCGTGGGGGAGGGCCGGTACGAGCAGTACTTC | TRBV4-3 | - | TRBD2 | TRBJ2-7
CASSLALFAGTYEQYF | TGTGCCAGCAGTTTGGCTCTTTTCGCAGGTACCTACGAGCAGTACTTC | TRBV28 | - | - | TRBJ2-7
CASSQGEKTVAFF | TGTGCCAGCAGCCAAGGGGAGAAAACTGTGGCTTTCTTT | TRBV7-3 | - | - | TRBJ1-1
CASSSRGNNEQYF | TGTGCCAGCAGTTCCCGGGGAAACAACGAGCAGTACTTC | TRBV6-5 | - | - | TRBJ2-7
CASSPSPAGPVDTEAFF | TGTGCCAGCTCACCATCACCCGCCGGGCCTGTGGACACTGAAGCTTTCTTT | TRBV18 | - | - | TRBJ1-1
CASSYGERGGDTQYF | TGCGCCAGCAGCTACGGAGAGCGGGGAGGTGATACGCAGTATTTT | TRBV5-1 | few | TRBD2 | TRBJ2-3
CASAPRSTDTQYF | TGTGCCAGCGCACCGAGGAGCACAGATACGCAGTATTTT | TRBV12-3/TRBV12-4 | - | - | TRBJ2-3
CASSFLGNEQYF | TGTGCCAGCAGCTTTTTAGGGAACGAGCAGTACTTC | TRBV7-6 | - | - | TRBJ2-7
CASSQDAALTSTSYEQYF | TGCGCCAGCAGCCAAGACGCGGCCTTGACTAGCACGTCCTACGAGCAGTACTTC | TRBV4-3 | few | TRBD2 | TRBJ2-7
CASSFAGQDTQYF | TGTGCCAGCAGTTTCGCCGGTCAGGATACGCAGTATTTT | TRBV12-3/TRBV12-4 | - | - | TRBJ2-3
CASTERGYQETQYF | TGTGCCAGCACCGAGAGAGGATACCAAGAGACCCAGTACTTC | TRBV5-8 | few | - | TRBJ2-5
CASSVNQETQYF | TGTGCCAGTAGTGTAAACCAAGAGACCCAGTACTTC | TRBV19 | few | - | TRBJ2-5
CASSDPSKGQYGYTF | TGTGCCAGCAGTGATCCGTCGAAGGGCCAGTATGGCTACACCTTC | TRBV6-1 | few | - | TRBJ1-2
CASSYSGAYEQYF | TGTGCCAGCAGTTACTCGGGGGCCTACGAGCAGTACTTC | TRBV6-6 | many | - | TRBJ2-7
CASSLYWTSPENEQFF | TGTGCCAGCAGCTTATACTGGACATCCCCGGAGAATGAGCAGTTCTTC | TRBV7-6 | few | - | TRBJ2-1
CASSFGGRVGNQPQHF | TGTGCCAGCAGCTTCGGGGGCAGGGTGGGCAATCAGCCCCAGCATTTT | TRBV7-8 | few | - | TRBJ1-5
CASSLRSGYNNEQFF | TGTGCCAGCAGCCTTCGGTCGGGGTATAACAATGAGCAGTTCTTC | TRBV5-4 | - | - | TRBJ2-1
CATSDARDRVGGSPLHF | TGTGCCACCAGTGATGCCCGGGACAGGGTCGGCGGTTCACCCCTCCACTTT | TRBV24-1 | few | TRBD1 | TRBJ1-6
CASIAEAGSKWGTEAFF | TGTGCCAGTATAGCGGAGGCTGGAAGTAAATGGGGCACTGAAGCTTTCTTT | TRBV6-5 | - | - | TRBJ1-1
CASSLDRTQETQYF | TGTGCCAGCAGCTTGGACAGGACACAAGAGACCCAGTACTTC | TRBV9 | - | TRBD1 | TRBJ2-5